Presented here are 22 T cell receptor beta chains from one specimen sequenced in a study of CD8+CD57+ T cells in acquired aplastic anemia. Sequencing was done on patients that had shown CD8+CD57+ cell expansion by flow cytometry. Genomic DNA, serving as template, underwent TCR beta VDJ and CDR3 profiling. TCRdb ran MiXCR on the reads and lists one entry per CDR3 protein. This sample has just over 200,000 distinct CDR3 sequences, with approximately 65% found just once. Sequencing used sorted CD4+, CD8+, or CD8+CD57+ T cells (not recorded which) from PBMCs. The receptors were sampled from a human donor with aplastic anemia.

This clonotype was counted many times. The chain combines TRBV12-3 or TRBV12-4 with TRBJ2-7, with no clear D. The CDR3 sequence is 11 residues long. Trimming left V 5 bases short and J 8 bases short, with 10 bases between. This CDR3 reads CASSETGQQYF. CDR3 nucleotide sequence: TGTGCCAGCAGTGAAACGGGCCAGCAGTACTTC.

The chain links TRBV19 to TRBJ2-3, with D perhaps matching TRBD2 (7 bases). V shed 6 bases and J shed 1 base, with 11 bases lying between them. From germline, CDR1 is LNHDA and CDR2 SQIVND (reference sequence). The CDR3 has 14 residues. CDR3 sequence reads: CASSHGGRTDTQYF. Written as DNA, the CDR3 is TGTGCCAGTAGCCACGGGGGGCGCACAGATACGCAGTATTTT.

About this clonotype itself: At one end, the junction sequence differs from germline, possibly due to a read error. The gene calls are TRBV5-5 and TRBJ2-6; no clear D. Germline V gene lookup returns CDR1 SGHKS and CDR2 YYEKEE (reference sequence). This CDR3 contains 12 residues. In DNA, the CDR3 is TGCGCCAGCAGCCATGGGGCCAACGTCCTGACTTTC. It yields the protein CASSHGANVLTF.

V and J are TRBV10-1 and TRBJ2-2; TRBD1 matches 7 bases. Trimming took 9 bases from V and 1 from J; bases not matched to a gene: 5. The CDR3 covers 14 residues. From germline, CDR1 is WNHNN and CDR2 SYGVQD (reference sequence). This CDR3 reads CASAGTENTGELFF. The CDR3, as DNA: TGCGCCAGTGCCGGGACAGAGAACACCGGGGAGCTGTTTTTT.

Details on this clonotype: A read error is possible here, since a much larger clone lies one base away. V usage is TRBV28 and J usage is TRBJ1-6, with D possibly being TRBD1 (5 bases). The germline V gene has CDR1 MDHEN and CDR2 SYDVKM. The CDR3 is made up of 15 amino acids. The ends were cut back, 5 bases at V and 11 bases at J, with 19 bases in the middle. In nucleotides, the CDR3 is TGTGCCAGCAGTCCATGGGGGGTTCGGAATCCACCCCTCCACTTT. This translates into CASSPWGVRNPPLHF. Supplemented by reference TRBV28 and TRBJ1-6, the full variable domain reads DVKVTQSSRYLVKRTGEKVFLECVQDMDHENMFWYRQDPGLGLRLIYFSYDVKMKEKGDIPEGYSVSREKKERFSLILESASTNQTSMYLCASSPWGVRNPPLHFGNGTRLTVT.

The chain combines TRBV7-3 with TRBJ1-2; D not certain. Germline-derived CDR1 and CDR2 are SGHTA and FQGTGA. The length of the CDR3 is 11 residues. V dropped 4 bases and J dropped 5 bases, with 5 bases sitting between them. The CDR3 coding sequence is TGTGCCAGCAGCTCTGCTTATGGCTACACCTTC. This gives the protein CASSSAYGYTF.

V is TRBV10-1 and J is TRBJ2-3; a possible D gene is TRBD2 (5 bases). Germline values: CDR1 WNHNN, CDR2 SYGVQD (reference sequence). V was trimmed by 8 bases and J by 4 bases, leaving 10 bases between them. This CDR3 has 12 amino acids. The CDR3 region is CASSSGSDTQYF. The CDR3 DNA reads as TGCGCCAGCTCTTCGGGGTCAGATACGCAGTATTTT.

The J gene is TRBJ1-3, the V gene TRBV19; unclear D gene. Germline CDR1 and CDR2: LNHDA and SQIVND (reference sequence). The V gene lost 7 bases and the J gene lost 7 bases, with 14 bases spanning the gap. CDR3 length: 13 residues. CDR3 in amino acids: CASISFTENTIYF. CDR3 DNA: TGTGCCAGTATCTCTTTTACAGAGAACACCATATATTTT. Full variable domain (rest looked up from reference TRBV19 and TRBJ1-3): DGGITQSPKYLFRKEGQNVTLSCEQNLNHDAMYWYRQDPGQGLRLIYYSQIVNDFQKGDIAEGYSVSREKKESFPLTVTSAQKNPTAFYLCASISFTENTIYFGEGSWLTVV.

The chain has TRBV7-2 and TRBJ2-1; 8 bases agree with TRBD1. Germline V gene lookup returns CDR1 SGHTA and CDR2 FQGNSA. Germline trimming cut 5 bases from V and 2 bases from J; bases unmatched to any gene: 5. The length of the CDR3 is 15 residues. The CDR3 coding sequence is TGTGCCAGCAGCCTCGGACAGGGAACCTACAATGAGCAGTTCTTC. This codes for CASSLGQGTYNEQFF.

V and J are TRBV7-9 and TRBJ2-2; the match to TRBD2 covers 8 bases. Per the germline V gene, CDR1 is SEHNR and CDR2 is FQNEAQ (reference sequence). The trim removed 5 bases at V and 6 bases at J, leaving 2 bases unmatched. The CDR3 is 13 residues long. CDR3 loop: CASSRTSSGELFF. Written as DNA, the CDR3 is TGTGCCAGCAGCAGGACTAGCTCCGGGGAGCTGTTTTTT. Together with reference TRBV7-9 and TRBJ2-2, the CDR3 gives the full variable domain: DTGVSQNPRHKITKRGQNVTFRCDPISEHNRLYWYRQTLGQGPEFLTYFQNEAQLEKSRLLSDRFSAERPKGSFSTLEIQRTEQGDSAMYLCASSRTSSGELFFGEGSRLTVL.

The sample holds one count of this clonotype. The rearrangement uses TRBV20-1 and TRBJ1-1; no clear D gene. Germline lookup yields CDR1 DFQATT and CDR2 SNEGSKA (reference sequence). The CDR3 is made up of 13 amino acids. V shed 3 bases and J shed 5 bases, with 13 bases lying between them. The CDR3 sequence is CSASGQVRTEAFF. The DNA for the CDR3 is TGCAGTGCTAGTGGCCAGGTACGAACTGAAGCTTTCTTT.

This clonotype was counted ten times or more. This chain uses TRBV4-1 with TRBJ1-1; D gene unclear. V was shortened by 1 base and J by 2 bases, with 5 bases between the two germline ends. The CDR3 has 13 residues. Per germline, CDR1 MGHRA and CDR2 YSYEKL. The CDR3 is CASSQGINTEAFF. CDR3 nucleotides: TGCGCCAGCAGCCAAGGTATTAACACTGAAGCTTTCTTT.

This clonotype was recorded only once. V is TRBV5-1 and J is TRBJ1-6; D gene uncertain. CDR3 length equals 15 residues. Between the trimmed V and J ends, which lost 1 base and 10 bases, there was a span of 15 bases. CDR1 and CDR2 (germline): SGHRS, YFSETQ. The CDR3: CASSLIEGGESPLHF. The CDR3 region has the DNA TGCGCCAGCAGCTTGATTGAAGGCGGAGAGTCACCCCTCCACTTT.

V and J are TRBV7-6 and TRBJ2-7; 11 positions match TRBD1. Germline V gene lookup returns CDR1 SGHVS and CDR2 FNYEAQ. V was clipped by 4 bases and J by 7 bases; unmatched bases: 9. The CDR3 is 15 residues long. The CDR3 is CASSSDRGLFGEQYF. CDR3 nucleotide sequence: TGTGCCAGCAGCTCGGACAGGGGGCTATTCGGGGAGCAGTACTTC.

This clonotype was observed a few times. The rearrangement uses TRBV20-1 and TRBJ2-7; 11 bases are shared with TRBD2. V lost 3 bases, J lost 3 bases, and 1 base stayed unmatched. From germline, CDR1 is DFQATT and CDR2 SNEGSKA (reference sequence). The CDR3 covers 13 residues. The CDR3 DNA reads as TGCAGTGCTAGTGGGACTAGCGGCTACGAGCAGTACTTC. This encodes CSASGTSGYEQYF.

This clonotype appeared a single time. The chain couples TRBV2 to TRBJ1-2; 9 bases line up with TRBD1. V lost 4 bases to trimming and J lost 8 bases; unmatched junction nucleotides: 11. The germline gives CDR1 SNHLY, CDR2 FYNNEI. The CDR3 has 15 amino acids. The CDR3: CASSVRQGQGQGYTF. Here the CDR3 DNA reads TGTGCCAGCAGTGTCCGGCAGGGACAGGGCCAAGGCTACACCTTC.

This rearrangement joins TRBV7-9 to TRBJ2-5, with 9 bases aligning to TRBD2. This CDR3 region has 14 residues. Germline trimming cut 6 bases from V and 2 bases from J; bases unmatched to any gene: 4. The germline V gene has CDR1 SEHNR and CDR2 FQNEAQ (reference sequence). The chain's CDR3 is CASRHLAGQETQYF. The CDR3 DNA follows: TGTGCCAGCAGACACCTAGCGGGGCAAGAGACCCAGTACTTC.

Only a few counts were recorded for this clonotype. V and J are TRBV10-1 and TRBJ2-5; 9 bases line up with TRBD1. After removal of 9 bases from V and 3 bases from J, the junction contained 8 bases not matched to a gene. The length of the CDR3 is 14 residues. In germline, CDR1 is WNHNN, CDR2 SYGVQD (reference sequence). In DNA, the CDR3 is TGCGCCAGAGGGGGTGGGGACAGGGAAGAGACCCAGTACTTC. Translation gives CARGGGDREETQYF.

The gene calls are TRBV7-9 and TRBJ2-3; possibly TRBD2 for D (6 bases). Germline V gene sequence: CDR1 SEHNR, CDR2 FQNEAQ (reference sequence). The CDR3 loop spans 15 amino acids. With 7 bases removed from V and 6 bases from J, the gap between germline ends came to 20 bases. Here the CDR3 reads CASIQRELSWDTQYF. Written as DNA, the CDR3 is TGTGCCAGCATCCAACGGGAGTTGTCTTGGGATACGCAGTATTTT.

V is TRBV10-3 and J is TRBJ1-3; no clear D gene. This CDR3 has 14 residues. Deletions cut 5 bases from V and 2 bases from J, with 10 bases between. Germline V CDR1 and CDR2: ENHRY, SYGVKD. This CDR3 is CAISPRTAGNTIYF. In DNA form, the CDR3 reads TGTGCCATCAGTCCTCGGACGGCTGGAAACACCATATATTTT.

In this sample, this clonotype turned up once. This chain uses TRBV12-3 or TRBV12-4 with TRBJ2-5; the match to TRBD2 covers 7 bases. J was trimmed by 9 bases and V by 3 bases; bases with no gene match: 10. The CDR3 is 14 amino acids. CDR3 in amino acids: CASSFSRGDQPQYF. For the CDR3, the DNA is TGTGCCAGCAGTTTCTCTCGGGGGGATCAGCCCCAGTACTTC.

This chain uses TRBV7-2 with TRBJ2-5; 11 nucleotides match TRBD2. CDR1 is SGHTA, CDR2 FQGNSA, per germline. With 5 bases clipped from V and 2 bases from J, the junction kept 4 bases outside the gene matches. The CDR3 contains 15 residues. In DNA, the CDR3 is TGTGCCAGCAGCCCCGGGACTAGCGGACAAGAGACCCAGTACTTC. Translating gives CASSPGTSGQETQYF.